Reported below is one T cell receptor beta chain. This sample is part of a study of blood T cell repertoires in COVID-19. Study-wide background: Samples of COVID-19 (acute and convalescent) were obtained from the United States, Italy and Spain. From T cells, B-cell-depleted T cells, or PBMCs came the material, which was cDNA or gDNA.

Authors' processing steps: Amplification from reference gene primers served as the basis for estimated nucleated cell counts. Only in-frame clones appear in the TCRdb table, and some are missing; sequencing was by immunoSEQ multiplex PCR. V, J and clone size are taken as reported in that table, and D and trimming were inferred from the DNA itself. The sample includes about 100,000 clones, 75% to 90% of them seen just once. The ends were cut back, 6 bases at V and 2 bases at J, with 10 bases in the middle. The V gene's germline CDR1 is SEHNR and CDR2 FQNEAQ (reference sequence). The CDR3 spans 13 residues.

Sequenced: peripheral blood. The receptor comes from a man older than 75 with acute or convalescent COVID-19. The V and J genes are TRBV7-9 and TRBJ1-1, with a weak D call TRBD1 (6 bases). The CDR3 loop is CASSSQGNTEAFF. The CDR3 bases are TGTGCCAGCAGTTCACAGGGAAACACTGAAGCTTTCTTT.